Below are 28 T cell receptor beta chains sequenced from a single sample in a study of CD8+ T cells in alopecia areata. RNA extraction was followed by reverse transcription into cDNA, which acted as the sequencing template. Clones were read by immunoSEQ multiplex PCR, and TCRdb kept only the in-frame ones, dropping some. The sample records about 14,000 clones, under 60% being singletons. Researchers gathered lesional scalp punch biopsies and peripheral blood from patients with alopecia areata. The sample here was skin, taken at week 0. The origin of the receptors is a human donor with alopecia areata.

The chain has TRBV6-1 and TRBJ1-5; D is unclear. The CDR3 covers 13 residues. V was shortened by 6 bases and J by 4 bases, with 10 bases between the two germline ends. Germline V gene data show CDR1 as MNHNS and CDR2 as SASEGT. The CDR3 region has the DNA TGTGCCAGCAGGGCAGTTACGAATCAGCCCCAGCATTTT. It is translated as CASRAVTNQPQHF.

This chain joins TRBV15 and TRBJ2-7; D remains ambiguous. Germline CDR1 reads LNHNV; CDR2 reads YYDKDF (reference sequence). The CDR3 loop spans 13 amino acids. V dropped 1 base and J dropped 5 bases, with 9 bases sitting between them. The CDR3 sequence: CATSRGTRDEQYF. For the CDR3, the DNA is TGTGCCACCAGCAGAGGTACTCGGGACGAGCAGTACTTC.

V usage is TRBV21-1 and J usage is TRBJ1-1. TRBV21-1 is designated a pseudogene. CDR3 length: 17 residues. The CDR3 protein is CASSYLTDRQLNTEAFF. CDR3 nucleotides: TGTGCCAGCAGCTATTTAACGGATAGGCAGCTGAACACTGAAGCTTTCTTT.

In regard to this clone: In the same sample, other DNA sequences code for this CDR3. The chain couples TRBV7-9 to TRBJ1-4; unclear D gene. Trimming stripped 1 base from V and 4 bases from J, with 10 bases between. In germline, CDR1 is SEHNR, CDR2 FQNEAQ (reference sequence). The CDR3 contains 15 residues. The CDR3 bases are TGTGCCAGCAGCTTAGTCCAGGCCCTTAATGAAAAACTGTTTTTT. This gives the protein CASSLVQALNEKLFF. The full variable domain, with the rest looked up from reference TRBV7-9 and TRBJ1-4, is DTGVSQNPRHKITKRGQNVTFRCDPISEHNRLYWYRQTLGQGPEFLTYFQNEAQLEKSRLLSDRFSAERPKGSFSTLEIQRTEQGDSAMYLCASSLVQALNEKLFFGSGTQLSVL.

This clone was counted between two and nine times. The chain uses TRBV10-3 and TRBJ2-1; D perhaps matches TRBD2 (6 bases). Germline-derived CDR1 and CDR2 are ENHRY and SYGVKD. The CDR3 totals 17 residues. V lost 0 bases to trimming and J lost 0 bases, with 12 bases between them. CDR3 sequence: CAISESTGRSSYNEQFF. CDR3 coding DNA: TGTGCCATCAGTGAGTCAACGGGGAGGAGCTCCTACAATGAGCAGTTCTTC.

The chain joins TRBV28 to TRBJ1-2; D gene unclear. CDR1 MDHEN and CDR2 SYDVKM come from the germline V gene. This CDR3 contains 12 residues. V shed 9 bases and J shed 4 bases, with 12 bases lying between them. Here the CDR3 reads CASSTQSYGYTF. The CDR3, as DNA: TGTGCCAGTAGTACACAGTCCTATGGCTACACCTTC.

This chain links TRBV6-5 with TRBJ1-1, with a possible D match to TRBD1 (5 bases). V shed 7 bases and J shed 4 bases, with 19 bases lying between them. CDR1 MNHEY and CDR2 SVGAGI come from the germline V gene. The CDR3 is made up of 15 amino acids. The CDR3: CASTEEEGWATEAFF. CDR3 bases: TGTGCCAGCACCGAGGAAGAGGGGTGGGCCACTGAAGCTTTCTTT.

The rearrangement joins TRBV4-1 to TRBJ2-5, with TRBD2 matching over 8 bases. The CDR3 spans 17 residues. CDR1 is MGHRA, CDR2 YSYEKL, per germline. The J segment lost 0 bases and the V segment lost 4 bases, leaving 10 bases of the junction unmatched. The CDR3 DNA follows: TGCGCCAGCAGCCGGAGCGGGGGTTTAGAGTACCAAGAGACCCAGTACTTC. The encoded protein is CASSRSGGLEYQETQYF.

This rearrangement joins TRBV9 to TRBJ1-3; a possible D gene is TRBD1 (6 bases). The CDR3 is made up of 19 amino acids. CDR1 is SGDLS and CDR2 is YYNGEE in the germline V gene. V was trimmed by 0 bases and J by 0 bases, leaving 19 bases between them. CDR3: CASSVGLMRTVYSGNTIYF. The DNA for the CDR3 is TGTGCCAGCAGCGTAGGCCTCATGCGGACAGTCTACTCTGGAAACACCATATATTTT.

This clone counts as medium-sized. The chain links TRBV2 to TRBJ1-6, with 11 bases aligning to TRBD1. Looked up from germline, CDR1 is SNHLY and CDR2 is FYNNEI. The CDR3 runs to 15 residues. The V segment lost 4 bases and the J segment 6 bases; nucleotides outside the gene matches: 2. The CDR3 is CASSGDRGFNSPLHF. DNA for the CDR3: TGTGCCAGCAGTGGGGACAGGGGGTTTAATTCACCCCTCCACTTT.

The chain is built from TRBV5-4 and TRBJ1-4; the D gene is possibly TRBD1 (6 bases). Trimming removed 4 bases at V and 8 bases at J, with 12 bases between. CDR3 length: 13 amino acids. Germline V CDR1 and CDR2: SGHNT, YYREEE (reference sequence). The CDR3 sequence is CASSIQGGEKLFF. The CDR3, as DNA: TGTGCCAGCAGCATACAGGGAGGGGAAAAACTGTTTTTT.

The chain is built from TRBV28 and TRBJ2-1, with 7 nucleotides matching TRBD1. V was clipped by 0 bases and J by 6 bases; unmatched bases: 5. The CDR3 runs 15 residues. Germline V gene sequence: CDR1 MDHEN, CDR2 SYDVKM. The CDR3 protein is CASSLWTGFSNEQFF. In nucleotides, the CDR3 is TGTGCCAGCAGTTTATGGACAGGGTTTAGCAATGAGCAGTTCTTC. Variable domain in full (rest from reference TRBV28 and TRBJ2-1): DVKVTQSSRYLVKRTGEKVFLECVQDMDHENMFWYRQDPGLGLRLIYFSYDVKMKEKGDIPEGYSVSREKKERFSLILESASTNQTSMYLCASSLWTGFSNEQFFGPGTRLTVL.

This rearrangement joins TRBV10-2 to TRBJ2-5; possible D gene TRBD1, 6 bases. The DNA matches TRBJ2-7 better at its end, which makes the J call doubtful. This CDR3 has 11 amino acids. The germline V gene has CDR1 WSHSY and CDR2 SAAADI. CDR3 protein: CASKTGYEQYF. CDR3 DNA sequence: TGCGCCAGCAAGACAGGCTACGAGCAGTACTTC.

V and J are TRBV10-3 and TRBJ1-5, with a possible D match to TRBD1 (5 bases). CDR3 size: 15 residues. V was clipped by 6 bases and J by 2 bases, with 14 bases between them. Germline lookup yields CDR1 ENHRY and CDR2 SYGVKD. The CDR3 sequence: CAIRWGPGGNQPQHF. As DNA, the CDR3 is TGTGCCATCAGGTGGGGACCGGGGGGCAATCAGCCCCAGCATTTT.

The chain recombines TRBV2 with TRBJ1-3, with unresolved D. The CDR3 extends over 17 amino acids. The V end lost 3 bases, the J end lost 0 bases, and 15 bases lay between the germline ends. Per germline, CDR1 SNHLY and CDR2 FYNNEI. CDR3 bases: TGTGCCAGCAGTGATTGGCCCCGTAAGGGCTCTGGAAACACCATATATTTT. It encodes CASSDWPRKGSGNTIYF. Full variable domain (remainder filled in from reference TRBV2 and TRBJ1-3): EPEVTQTPSHQVTQMGQEVILRCVPISNHLYFYWYRQILGQKVEFLVSFYNNEISEKSEIFDDQFSVERPDGSNFTLKIRSTKLEDSAMYFCASSDWPRKGSGNTIYFGEGSWLTVV.

The chain joins TRBV2 to TRBJ2-1; 11 nucleotides agree with TRBD2. V shed 6 bases, J shed 1 base, and the junction held 5 bases outside the gene matches. The germline V gene encodes CDR1 SNHLY and CDR2 FYNNEI. This CDR3 region has 16 residues. In nucleotides, the CDR3 is TGTGCCAGCAGGGATAGCGGGGGGGCGTCCTACAATGAGCAGTTCTTC. As protein: CASRDSGGASYNEQFF.

The rearrangement uses TRBV6-1 and TRBJ1-2; 7 nucleotides match TRBD1. V shed 5 bases, J shed 4 bases, and the junction held 4 bases outside the gene matches. Germline V gives CDR1 MNHNS, CDR2 SASEGT. The CDR3 sequence is 13 residues long. The CDR3 spells CASSHQGGYGYTF. CDR3 nucleotides: TGTGCCAGCAGTCATCAGGGGGGCTATGGCTACACCTTC.

The chain has TRBV11-2 and TRBJ2-1, with 7 bases aligning to TRBD1. Germline CDR1 and CDR2: SGHAT and FQNNGV. After removal of 0 bases from V and 0 bases from J, the junction contained 11 bases not matched to a gene. This CDR3 has 19 amino acids. DNA for the CDR3: TGTGCCAGCAGCTTAGATAGGCCGGACAGGTGGATCTCCTACAATGAGCAGTTCTTC. It specifies CASSLDRPDRWISYNEQFF. Supplemented by reference TRBV11-2 and TRBJ2-1, the full variable domain reads EAGVAQSPRYKIIEKRQSVAFWCNPISGHATLYWYQQILGQGPKLLIQFQNNGVVDDSQLPKDRFSAERLKGVDSTLKIQPAKLEDSAVYLCASSLDRPDRWISYNEQFFGPGTRLTVL.

The CDR3 DNA follows: TGCGCCAGCAGCCAAGATGGGATGGGACCCTGGAACACTGAAGCTTTCTTT. Translating it yields CASSQDGMGPWNTEAFF. The rearrangement uses TRBV4-3 and TRBJ1-1, with TRBD1 as a possible D gene (5 bases). The CDR3 has 17 amino acids. V shed 0 bases and J shed 1 base, with 15 bases lying between them. CDR1 is LGHNA and CDR2 is YSLEER in the germline V gene.

V usage is TRBV15 and J usage is TRBJ1-4; no clear D gene. Trimming removed 2 bases from V and 0 bases from J, with 13 bases in between. Germline-derived CDR1 and CDR2 are LNHNV and YYDKDF (reference sequence). The CDR3 totals 17 residues. Here the CDR3 DNA reads TGTGCCACCAGCAGATCACCTATCGTTGCAACTAATGAAAAACTGTTTTTT. Protein sequence: CATSRSPIVATNEKLFF. The full variable domain, with the rest looked up from reference TRBV15 and TRBJ1-4, is DAMVIQNPRYQVTQFGKPVTLSCSQTLNHNVMYWYQQKSSQAPKLLFHYYDKDFNNEADTPDNFQSRRPNTSFCFLDIRSPGLGDTAMYLCATSRSPIVATNEKLFFGSGTQLSVL.

This clone rates as medium-sized. The chain carries TRBV7-2 and TRBJ1-2; 9 bases align to TRBD1. Germline loops: CDR1 SGHTA, CDR2 FQGNSA. Losses at the gene ends were 6 bases for V and 7 bases for J; bases not matched to a gene: 6. The CDR3 consists of 13 residues. The CDR3 protein is CASRLTGGGGYTF. DNA for the CDR3: TGTGCCAGCAGACTTACAGGGGGCGGTGGCTACACCTTC.

The chain joins TRBV29-1 to TRBJ1-1; TRBD1 might be the D (6 bases). Per the germline V gene, CDR1 is SQVTM and CDR2 is ANQGSEA. The CDR3 is 12 amino acids. V was cut by 8 bases and J by 1 base, with 11 bases left in between. Here the CDR3 reads CSLMTGNTEAFF. The CDR3, as DNA: TGCAGCTTAATGACAGGGAACACTGAAGCTTTCTTT.

The chain recombines TRBV7-2 with TRBJ2-3, with 14 bases identical to TRBD2. CDR3 size: 16 residues. Germline trimming cut 3 bases from V and 4 bases from J; bases unmatched to any gene: 3. The germline CDR1 and CDR2 sequences are SGHTA and FQGNSA. DNA of the CDR3: TGTGCCAGCAGCTTCGGACTAGCGGGGGGTTCAGATACGCAGTATTTT. Translated: CASSFGLAGGSDTQYF.

The V call is TRBV6-5, the J call TRBJ1-5; D is undetermined. The germline V gene encodes CDR1 MNHEY and CDR2 SVGAGI. The CDR3 has 13 residues. Trimming shortened V by 5 bases and J by 4 bases, and 9 bases separated the two germline ends. Here the CDR3 DNA reads TGTGCCAGCAGTGGAACTGGGAATCAGCCCCAGCATTTT. Protein: CASSGTGNQPQHF.

The chain employs TRBV29-1 and TRBJ1-1, with a possible D match to TRBD1 (6 bases). The CDR3 covers 11 residues. Germline V gene lookup returns CDR1 SQVTM and CDR2 ANQGSEA. V dropped 0 bases and J dropped 9 bases, with 8 bases sitting between them. This chain's CDR3 is CSVEEDRKAFF. The CDR3 region has the DNA TGCAGCGTTGAAGAAGACAGGAAAGCTTTCTTT.

The V and J genes are TRBV29-1 and TRBJ2-7; the D gene is possibly TRBD1 (6 bases). This CDR3 spans 15 amino acids. V lost 4 bases and J lost 4, with 20 bases in between. The V gene's germline CDR1 is SQVTM and CDR2 ANQGSEA. DNA of the CDR3: TGCAGCGTTGGTGCTCGGGGACATCGAGGGTACGAGCAGTACTTC. It is translated as CSVGARGHRGYEQYF.

This clone turned up a few times. This chain links TRBV28 with TRBJ1-6; no reliable D call. The CDR3 sequence is 15 residues long. CDR1 MDHEN and CDR2 SYDVKM come from the germline V gene. V lost 3 bases and J 4 bases, leaving 10 bases between the germline ends. CDR3 in DNA: TGTGCCAGCAGTTTTGCGCTGATTTATAATTCACCCCTCCACTTT. The encoded protein is CASSFALIYNSPLHF.

The chain employs TRBV4-1 and TRBJ2-3, with D perhaps matching TRBD2 (6 bases). The germline V gene has CDR1 MGHRA and CDR2 YSYEKL. Trimming shortened V by 5 bases and J by 3 bases, and 15 bases separated the two germline ends. This CDR3 comprises 15 residues. Here the CDR3 DNA reads TGCGCCAGCAGCACTCCGGGACTCGGAACAGATACGCAGTATTTT. Its translation is CASSTPGLGTDTQYF.